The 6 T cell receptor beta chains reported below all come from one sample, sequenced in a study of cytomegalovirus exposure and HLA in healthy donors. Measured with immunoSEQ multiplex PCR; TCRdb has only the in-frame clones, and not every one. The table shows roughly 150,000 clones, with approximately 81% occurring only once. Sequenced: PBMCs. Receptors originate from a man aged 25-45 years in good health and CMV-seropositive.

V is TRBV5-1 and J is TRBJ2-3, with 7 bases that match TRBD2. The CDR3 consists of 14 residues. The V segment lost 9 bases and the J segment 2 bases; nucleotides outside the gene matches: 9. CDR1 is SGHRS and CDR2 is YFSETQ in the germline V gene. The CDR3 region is CATRGLDDTDTQYF. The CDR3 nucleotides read TGCGCCACCCGTGGACTAGATGACACAGATACGCAGTATTTT.

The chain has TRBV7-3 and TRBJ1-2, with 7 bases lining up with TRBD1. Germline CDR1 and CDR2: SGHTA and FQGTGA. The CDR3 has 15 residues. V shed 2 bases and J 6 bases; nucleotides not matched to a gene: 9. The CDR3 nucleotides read TGTGCCAGCAGCTTATACCCGGGACAGCAAAATGGCTACACCTTC. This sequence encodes CASSLYPGQQNGYTF. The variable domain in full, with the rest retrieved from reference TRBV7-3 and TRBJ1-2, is GAGVSQTPSNKVTEKGKYVELRCDPISGHTALYWYRQSLGQGPEFLIYFQGTGAADDSGLPNDRFFAVRPEGSVSTLKIQRTERGDSAVYLCASSLYPGQQNGYTFGSGTRLTVV.

This CDR3 reads CASRATGGTSQPQHF. CDR3 bases: TGTGCCAGCAGGGCGACAGGGGGAACGTCGCAGCCCCAGCATTTT. The gene calls are TRBV6-5 and TRBJ1-5; 9 bases line up with TRBD1. The germline CDR1 and CDR2 sequences are MNHEY and SVGAGI. Germline trimming cut 6 bases from V and 7 bases from J; bases unmatched to any gene: 10. The CDR3 runs to 15 residues.

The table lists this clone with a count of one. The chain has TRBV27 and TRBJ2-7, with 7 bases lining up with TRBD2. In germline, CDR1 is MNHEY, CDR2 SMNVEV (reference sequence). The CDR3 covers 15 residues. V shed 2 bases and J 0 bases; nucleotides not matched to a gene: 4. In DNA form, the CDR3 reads TGTGCCAGCAGTTTAGGGGGGGTTGGCTCCTACGAGCAGTACTTC. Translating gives CASSLGGVGSYEQYF.

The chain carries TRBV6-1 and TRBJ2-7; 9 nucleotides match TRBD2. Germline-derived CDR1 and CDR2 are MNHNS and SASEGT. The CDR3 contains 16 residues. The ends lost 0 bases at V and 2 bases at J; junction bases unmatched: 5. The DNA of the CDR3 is TGTGCCAGCAGTGAAGCGCGGGGGGGGCGACCCTACGAGCAGTACTTC. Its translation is CASSEARGGRPYEQYF.

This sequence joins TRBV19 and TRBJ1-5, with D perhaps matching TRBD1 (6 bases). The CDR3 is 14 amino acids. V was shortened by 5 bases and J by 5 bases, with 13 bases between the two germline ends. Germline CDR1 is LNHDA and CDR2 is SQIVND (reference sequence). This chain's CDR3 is CASSPRGADQPQHF. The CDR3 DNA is TGTGCCAGTAGTCCTCGGGGGGCAGATCAGCCCCAGCATTTT.